This T cell receptor (beta chain) was captured by sequencing in a study of beta chain features in type 1 diabetes (dated by TCRdb to 2016 to 2019). At the level of the whole study: Patients and healthy donors did not differ in mean age, gender distribution, total cell number or subset yield. A total of 107,917,701 sorted cells were examined across all samples, and the number of cells per subset was strongly correlated with RNA yield. In the study, recently diagnosed type 1 diabetes patients and matched healthy donors were compared on the TCRB repertoires of their sorted circulating CD4+ T cell subsets. Naive and central memory subsets were obtained from all 30 or so donors, but regulatory and stem cell-like memory subsets were isolated from only 8 patients and about eight healthy donors.

From each donor, a single peripheral blood sample of 90 to 150 mL on average was drawn into heparinised tubes. A BD FACSAria II was used to sort naive, central memory, regulatory and stem cell-like memory CD4+ T cells with a panel that included CD45RO, CCR7, CD25, CD127, CD95 and CD27. All sorted populations exceeded 95% purity. PBMCs were isolated right away by Lymphoprep density gradient centrifugation and were stained directly, without culture. So that batch effects would be minimized, each experiment stained and sorted samples in pairs, pairing one healthy donor with one patient. Comment on this clone: Its antigen is not yet known. Base qualities are missing; no much larger clone stands one base away.

The full study reports these points: Because cDNA was sequenced instead of genomic DNA, highly expressing activated cells could be over-represented, though the groups showed no difference in activation or CD3 levels. Naive, central memory and regulatory TCRB repertoires appeared to be more similar among patients than among healthy donors. In all four CD4+ subsets, TCRB CDR3 length was moderately but significantly shorter in type 1 diabetes patients. Only small numbers of individuals were included in the HLA sub-analyses, which left unresolved whether HLA type had any influence on TCRB rearrangement. Shorter templates might have been favored by PCR, but patient and control samples were amplified and corrected together, so both groups would have been affected equally by any skew. Patients with type 1 diabetes made fewer insertions and deleted more nucleotides at VDJ recombination sites, implying thymic rearrangement abnormalities.

The entire isolated RNA was reverse transcribed using the High Capacity cDNA Reverse Transcription Kit, and thus expressed TCRB transcripts were sequenced. Deep immunoSEQ sequencing was performed on naive, central memory and regulatory T cell samples, with an average of around 3.5 million total reads per sample. Sorted cells were lysed in RLT buffer, and RNA was extracted using DNase-treated RNeasy Micro or Mini kits according to cell number. To prevent cross-contamination, every cell subset was processed on its own, while patient and healthy donor samples were processed together. Using the immunoSEQ multiplex PCR, TCRB sequences were amplified from cDNA into 87-bp fragments spanning the CDR3 region. Sequencing of the amplicons was performed on the Illumina HiSeq platform. The authors processed their data as follows. Synthetic template baselines were used to correct PCR bias computationally, reads within Hamming distance 2 were collapsed together, and singletons that could not be merged were discarded. Reads were aligned against IMGT so that V, D and J genes, CDR3 length and insertions or deletions at six rearrangement sites could be assigned. Within each subset, clonotype counts were normalized to sorted cell number, after which true diversity and Gini coefficients were computed with the tcR R package. Repertoire sharing was quantified using the overlap coefficient calculated on TCRB nucleotide sequences. Out-of-frame TCRB sequences from naive cells were analyzed as a proxy for the pre-selection repertoire. The source is immuneACCESS, and TCRdb retained only in-frame sequences with V and J called. Part of the clones is not carried over; for the studies checked, unresolved V genes explain less than half of this, and the remainder is unexplained. From that table come the V and J calls and clone size; the DNA was used to work out D and trimming. This sample holds 240,000 or so clones; over 11% were observed only once. The biggest ten clones account for roughly 0.019% of the sample.

This TCR came from a man aged 30 to 45 with type 1 diabetes. The sample taken for sequencing was naive CD4+ T cells from blood. Read against the paper, the sample's cell subset or site label means: true naive CD4+ T cells.

The DNA reads as follows: TGTGCCAGCATTGATGGACAGGGAAGCTACGAGCAGTACTTC. Its protein is CASIDGQGSYEQYF. This receptor chain uses TRBV6-6 and TRBJ2-7, with TRBD1 identical over 8 junction bases. The CDR3 spans 14 residues, from the cysteine through the phenylalanine. Only CDR3 DNA remains: 42 bases, in frame from the first base. V is cut back by 7 bases and J by 3 bases, with 8 bases in the junction unmatched. CDR1 MNHNY and CDR2 SVGAGI were looked up in the germline V gene (reference sequence).